These 18 T cell receptor beta chains were all obtained from the same sample, sequenced in a study of blood T cells in healthy people across ages. Together with a sample-barcoded 5' primer, a J-beta primer mix was included in a second PCR lasting about 7 to 12 cycles. TCRdb used MiXCR to reprocess the 5' RACE reads, holding one entry per CDR3 protein. The sample carries hundreds of thousands of distinct CDR3 sequences, about 52% recorded once. Source material: blood. The receptor set was obtained from an older woman in good health.

This clonotype was counted only a few times. The chain links TRBV29-1 to TRBJ1-2; D gene unclear. CDR3 size: 12 residues. The V and J ends lost 3 bases and 8 bases respectively, with 13 bases between them. The germline CDR1 and CDR2 sequences are SQVTM and ANQGSEA. The CDR3 loop is CSVDRQVWGYTF. In nucleotides, the CDR3 is TGCAGCGTTGACCGCCAGGTGTGGGGCTACACCTTC. The variable domain in full, completed from reference TRBV29-1 and TRBJ1-2, reads SAVISQKPSRDICQRGTSLTIQCQVDSQVTMMFWYRQQPGQSLTLIATANQGSEATYESGFVIDKFPISRPNLTFSTLTVSNMSPEDSSIYLCSVDRQVWGYTFGSGTRLTVV.

The rearrangement links TRBV12-3 or TRBV12-4 to TRBJ2-1, with TRBD1 matching 7 bases. The J call may be mistaken, given a closer DNA end match to TRBJ2-7. The CDR3 is made up of 15 amino acids. The CDR3: CASSSDREKINEQYF. The CDR3 bases are TGTGCCAGCAGCTCCGACAGGGAGAAAATCAATGAGCAGTACTTC.

This chain joins TRBV7-9 and TRBJ1-1; D is unresolved. The CDR3 is 16 amino acids. The germline V gene has CDR1 SEHNR and CDR2 FQNEAQ (reference sequence). Trimming took 5 bases from V and 0 from J, leaving 16 bases between them. CDR3 residues: CASSPRLSIMNTEAFF. The CDR3, as DNA: TGTGCCAGCAGCCCGAGACTGAGTATAATGAACACTGAAGCTTTCTTT.

The chain carries TRBV20-1 and TRBJ2-7; no clear D gene. V lost 3 bases and J lost 2, with 17 bases in between. Germline V gene lookup returns CDR1 DFQATT and CDR2 SNEGSKA (reference sequence). This CDR3 contains 15 residues. Written as DNA, the CDR3 is TGCAGTGCTAGTATTGGGCCTACCGAGACCTACGAGCAGTACTTC. Translating it yields CSASIGPTETYEQYF.

The sample holds a few counts of this clonotype. This chain connects TRBV20-1 to TRBJ2-7, with 10 bases aligning to TRBD1. The ends lost 4 bases at V and 1 base at J; junction bases unmatched: 13. Germline V CDR1 and CDR2: DFQATT, SNEGSKA (reference sequence). The CDR3 has 17 residues. The CDR3 protein is CSATKRGDRGWSYEQYF. For the CDR3, the DNA is TGCAGTGCTACCAAGAGGGGGGACAGGGGATGGTCCTACGAGCAGTACTTC.

This chain connects TRBV10-3 to TRBJ2-5; D gene unclear. The end of the DNA aligns better with TRBJ2-7, so the J call may be wrong. This CDR3 contains 13 residues. The germline CDR1 and CDR2 sequences are ENHRY and SYGVKD. CDR3 residues: CAISVQLQYEQYF. DNA for the CDR3: TGTGCCATCAGTGTTCAGCTGCAGTACGAGCAGTACTTC.

In this sample, this clonotype turned up a few times. This rearrangement joins TRBV10-3 to TRBJ2-7; D ambiguous. The V gene lost 1 base and the J gene lost 0 bases, with 13 bases spanning the gap. The CDR3 is 16 residues long. Germline V gives CDR1 ENHRY, CDR2 SYGVKD. The CDR3 reads CAISELALRSSYEQYF. The DNA of the CDR3 is TGTGCCATCAGTGAGTTGGCGTTAAGGAGCTCCTACGAGCAGTACTTC.

The V gene is TRBV5-1, the J gene TRBJ2-1; perhaps TRBD2 as D (6 bases). Germline CDR1 SGHRS, CDR2 YFSETQ. V lost 3 bases, J lost 5 bases, and 12 bases lay in between. This CDR3 comprises 14 residues. CDR3 coding DNA: TGCGCCAGCAGCTCGGACTACTCGCACAATGAGCAGTTCTTC. Its protein product is CASSSDYSHNEQFF.

This chain joins TRBV6-5 and TRBJ2-5, with TRBD2 identical over 13 bases. The J call may be faulty, since TRBJ2-7 better matches the DNA end. This CDR3 has 17 amino acids. Per the germline V gene, CDR1 is MNHEY and CDR2 is SVGAGI. CDR3 protein: CASSFAWTSGSGYEQYF. Written as DNA, the CDR3 is TGTGCCAGCAGTTTCGCCTGGACTAGCGGGAGTGGGTACGAGCAGTACTTC.

The chain combines TRBV20-1 with TRBJ1-1, with D possibly TRBD1 on 5 matching bases. The CDR3 extends over 16 amino acids. V was pared by 1 base and J by 0 bases, with 15 bases between. CDR1 is DFQATT and CDR2 is SNEGSKA in the germline V gene (reference sequence). In nucleotides, the CDR3 is TGCAGTGCTAGAGGGGTTTGGGTGACAGTGAACACTGAAGCTTTCTTT. Translating it yields CSARGVWVTVNTEAFF.

The V gene is TRBV6-5, the J gene TRBJ2-1; 8 bases are a match to TRBD1. Germline V gives CDR1 MNHEY, CDR2 SVGAGI. The CDR3 sequence is 14 residues long. Unmatched junction bases numbered 8, after V lost 5 bases and J lost 8 bases. The CDR3 bases are TGTGCCAGCAGTGCGGACAGGGTATACGATGAGCAGTTCTTC. It translates to CASSADRVYDEQFF.

This chain links TRBV28 with TRBJ1-4, with 12 bases fitting TRBD1. After removal of 5 bases from V and 7 bases from J, the junction contained 8 bases not matched to a gene. Germline V gives CDR1 MDHEN, CDR2 SYDVKM. CDR3 length: 16 amino acids. The chain's CDR3 is CASSLPGTGGREKLFF. CDR3 sequence (DNA): TGTGCCAGCAGTCTACCCGGGACAGGGGGCCGTGAAAAACTGTTTTTT.

This clonotype was seen many times. The chain carries TRBV20-1 and TRBJ2-3; D perhaps matches TRBD2 (5 bases). The CDR3 spans 18 residues. Germline CDR1 DFQATT, CDR2 SNEGSKA (reference sequence). The V and J ends lost 6 bases and 6 bases respectively, with 31 bases between them. DNA of the CDR3: TGCAGTGCCAAGACTATAAAACAGTTGAGGGTCCCGTCTGATACGCAGTATTTT. This gives the protein CSAKTIKQLRVPSDTQYF.

The V gene is TRBV20-1, the J gene TRBJ2-5, with 11 bases aligning to TRBD2. J was trimmed by 2 bases and V by 8 bases; bases with no gene match: 10. This CDR3 is built from 15 residues. Germline CDR1 reads DFQATT; CDR2 reads SNEGSKA (reference sequence). DNA for the CDR3: TGCAGTTTCACGGGACTAGCGGAAAAACAAGAGACCCAGTACTTC. Protein sequence: CSFTGLAEKQETQYF.

The CDR3 DNA follows: TGCAGTGCTAGGGGTGGGGTGAACTCCTACGAGCAGTACTTC. As protein: CSARGGVNSYEQYF. The chain combines TRBV20-1 with TRBJ2-7, with D hard to call. Germline values: CDR1 DFQATT, CDR2 SNEGSKA (reference sequence). The germline V and J ends were trimmed by 3 bases and 0 bases, with 12 bases remaining between them. The CDR3 covers 14 residues.

This sequence joins TRBV28 and TRBJ2-7; D unclear. The V gene lost 4 bases and the J gene lost 3 bases, with 19 bases spanning the gap. The CDR3 has 16 amino acids. In germline, CDR1 is MDHEN, CDR2 SYDVKM. The CDR3 sequence: CASSSVRSGGNYEQYF. CDR3 bases: TGTGCCAGCAGTTCAGTCCGGTCGGGCGGTAACTACGAGCAGTACTTC.

In its sample, this clonotype was seen once. The chain joins TRBV6-1 to TRBJ1-3; D ambiguous. The V gene lost 5 bases and the J gene lost 0 bases, with 14 bases spanning the gap. The CDR3 has 16 residues. Germline V lookup: CDR1 MNHNS, CDR2 SASEGT. The CDR3 reads CASSRTGSPSGNTIYF. The CDR3 bases are TGTGCCAGCAGTCGGACCGGGAGCCCCTCTGGAAACACCATATATTTT.

This clonotype was seen a few times. V and J are TRBV5-1 and TRBJ1-4, with 8 bases matching TRBD1. The CDR3 contains 14 residues. Germline V gene lookup returns CDR1 SGHRS and CDR2 YFSETQ. V lost 4 bases and J lost 7; bases outside the gene matches: 6. This CDR3 is CASSETGDGEKLFF. The CDR3 coding sequence is TGCGCCAGCAGCGAGACAGGGGACGGTGAAAAACTGTTTTTT.